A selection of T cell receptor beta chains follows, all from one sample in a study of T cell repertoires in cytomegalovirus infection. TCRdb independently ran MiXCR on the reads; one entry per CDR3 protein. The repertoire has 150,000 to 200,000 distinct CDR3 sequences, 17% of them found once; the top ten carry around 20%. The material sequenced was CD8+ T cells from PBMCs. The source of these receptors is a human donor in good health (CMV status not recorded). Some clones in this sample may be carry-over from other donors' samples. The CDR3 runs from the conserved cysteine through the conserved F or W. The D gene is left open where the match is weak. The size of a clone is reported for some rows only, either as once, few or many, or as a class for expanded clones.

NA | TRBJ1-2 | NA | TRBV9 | CASSDRYYGYTF | TGTGCCAGCAGCGACAGGTACTATGGCTACACCTTC
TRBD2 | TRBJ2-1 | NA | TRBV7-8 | CASSLDAGARNEQFF | TGTGCCAGCAGCTTAGATGCGGGAGCGAGAAATGAGCAGTTCTTC
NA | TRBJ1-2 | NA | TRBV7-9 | CASRPGVEHYGYTF | TGTGCCAGCAGGCCAGGGGTTGAGCACTATGGCTACACCTTC
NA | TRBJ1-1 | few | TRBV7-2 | CASSLFGGTMNTEAFF | TGTGCCAGCAGCTTGTTCGGGGGGACGATGAACACTGAAGCTTTCTTT
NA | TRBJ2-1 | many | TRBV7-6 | CASSPEIGDNEQFF | TGTGCCAGCAGCCCCGAAATCGGGGACAATGAGCAGTTCTTC
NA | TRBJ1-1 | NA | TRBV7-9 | CASSLGTQGTEAFF | TGTGCCAGCAGCTTGGGTACCCAAGGGACTGAAGCTTTCTTT
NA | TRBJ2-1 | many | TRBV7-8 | CASSPTGGDNEQFF | TGTGCCAGCAGTCCTACAGGGGGGGACAATGAGCAGTTCTTC
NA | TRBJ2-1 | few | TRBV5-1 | CASSLGGADEQFF | TGCGCCAGCAGCTTGGGGGGGGCGGATGAGCAGTTCTTC
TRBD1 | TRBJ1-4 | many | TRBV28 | CASSPPGQGTTNEKLFF | TGTGCCAGCAGCCCACCGGGACAGGGGACAACTAATGAAAAACTGTTTTTT
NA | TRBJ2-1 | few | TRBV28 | CASSLYRERNEQFF | TGTGCCAGCAGTTTATACAGGGAGCGGAATGAGCAGTTCTTC
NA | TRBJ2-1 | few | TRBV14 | CASSQDPPATRPYNEQFF | TGTGCCAGCAGCCAAGATCCGCCAGCAACCCGGCCCTACAATGAGCAGTTCTTC
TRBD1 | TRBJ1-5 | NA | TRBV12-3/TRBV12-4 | CVSSWDSPWGDSNQPQHF | TGTGTCAGCAGCTGGGACAGCCCTTGGGGGGATAGCAATCAGCCCCAGCATTTT
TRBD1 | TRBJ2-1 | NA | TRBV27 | CASSLGTAMYNEQFF | TGTGCCAGCAGTTTAGGGACAGCCATGTACAATGAGCAGTTCTTC
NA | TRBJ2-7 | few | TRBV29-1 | CSVPGQESYEQYF | TGCAGCGTCCCGGGACAAGAATCCTACGAGCAGTACTTC
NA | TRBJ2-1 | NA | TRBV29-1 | CSVEDPEVSYNEQFF | TGCAGCGTTGAAGATCCGGAGGTCTCCTACAATGAGCAGTTCTTC